This T cell receptor (beta chain) was captured in a study of blood T cell repertoires in COVID-19. Study context: Sites in the United States, Italy and Spain provided acute and convalescent COVID-19 samples.

Donors were grouped by their self-reported clinical history. Authors' analysis steps: Reference gene primer amplification in the assay estimated nucleated cell counts. TCRdb's table, derived via immunoSEQ multiplex PCR, lists solely in-frame clones and lacks some. For V, J and clone size, that table is used; D and trimming come from the DNA. The sample lists 250,000 to 350,000 clones; 75% to 90% were seen once. Trimming shortened V by 2 bases and J by 5 bases, and 7 bases separated the two germline ends. The CDR3 sequence is 14 residues long. Germline assignment: CDR1 MNHNS and CDR2 SASEGT. The chain carries TRBV6-1 and TRBJ1-6, with a possible D match to TRBD1 (5 bases). This clonotype was sampled from a woman between 18 and 29 years old who had recovered from COVID-19. Sequenced sample: PBMCs or T cells enriched from blood (not recorded which). The CDR3 region has the DNA TGTGCCAGCAGTGAACTACAGGATAATTCACCCCTCCACTTT. Its protein is CASSELQDNSPLHF.